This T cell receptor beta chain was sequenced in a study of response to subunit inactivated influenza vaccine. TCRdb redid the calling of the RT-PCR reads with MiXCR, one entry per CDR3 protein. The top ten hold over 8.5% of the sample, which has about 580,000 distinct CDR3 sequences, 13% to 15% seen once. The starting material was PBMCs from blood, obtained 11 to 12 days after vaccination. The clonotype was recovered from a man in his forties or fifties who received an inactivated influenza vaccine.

CDR3 sequence: CAISETKNQPQHF. Written as DNA, the CDR3 is TGTGCCATCAGTGAAACTAAAAATCAGCCCCAGCATTTT. The chain is built from TRBV10-3 and TRBJ1-5; no firm D call. Trimming removed 3 bases from V and 4 bases from J, with 7 bases in between. Germline CDR1 is ENHRY and CDR2 is SYGVKD. CDR3 size: 13 residues.